This entry lists 21 T cell receptor beta chains sequenced from one sample in a study of PD-1 blockade in classical Hodgkin lymphoma. Data came from immunoSEQ multiplex PCR; TCRdb stores just in-frame clones and leaves some out. The top ten hold about 5.5% of the sample, which has approximately 43,000 clones, 86% seen once. There was relapse after autologous stem cell transplantation in every patient, and there was variation in brentuximab vedotin exposure. Sample: peripheral blood mononuclear cells (PBMCs), taken before the second cycle of nivolumab. These receptor sequences come from a human donor with classical Hodgkin lymphoma.

Concerning this clone itself: Other nucleotide sequences from this sample produce the same CDR3. This chain links TRBV19 with TRBJ2-5; TRBD1 might be the D (5 bases). This CDR3 has 11 amino acids. Germline V gene lookup returns CDR1 LNHDA and CDR2 SQIVND (reference sequence). Between the trimmed V and J ends, which lost 6 bases and 5 bases, there was a span of 7 bases. CDR3: CASSKGETQYF. The CDR3 nucleotides are TGTGCCAGTAGCAAGGGGGAGACCCAGTACTTC.

CDR3 bases: TGTGCCAGCAGTCGACAGGGGGGAGACACTGAAGCTTTCTTT. Encoded protein: CASSRQGGDTEAFF. This sequence joins TRBV6-1 and TRBJ1-1; 9 nucleotides match TRBD1. Unmatched junction bases numbered 4, after V lost 5 bases and J lost 3 bases. Germline CDR1 is MNHNS and CDR2 is SASEGT. This CDR3 spans 14 amino acids.

The count of this clone is one. V usage is TRBV15 and J usage is TRBJ1-6, with D possibly matching TRBD1 (6 bases). Trimming pared 10 bases from V and 9 bases from J, leaving 25 bases between. The CDR3 consists of 16 residues. Looked up from germline, CDR1 is LNHNV and CDR2 is YYDKDF (reference sequence). CDR3: CANFPGAGAPRSPLHF. The CDR3 bases are TGTGCCAATTTCCCCGGAGCAGGGGCCCCTCGTTCACCCCTCCACTTT.

This chain connects TRBV4-1 to TRBJ2-1; the D is unclear. The V end lost 0 bases, the J end lost 7 bases, and 13 bases lay between the germline ends. CDR1 MGHRA and CDR2 YSYEKL come from the germline V gene. The CDR3 has 15 residues. The CDR3 loop reads CASSQDRPASNEQFF. The CDR3 DNA follows: TGCGCCAGCAGCCAAGATCGCCCAGCGAGTAATGAGCAGTTCTTC.

The V and J genes are TRBV18 and TRBJ2-5, with TRBD1 matching over 8 bases. Per the germline V gene, CDR1 is KGHSH and CDR2 is LQKENI. The ends lost 5 bases at V and 5 bases at J; junction bases unmatched: 4. The CDR3 has 13 residues. The CDR3 sequence is CASSLDRVETQYF. The DNA for the CDR3 is TGTGCCAGCTCATTGGACAGGGTTGAGACCCAGTACTTC.

CDR3 sequence (DNA): TGCAGCGTTGGAAGGCCAGTGAGCACAGATACGCAGTATTTT. Its protein product is CSVGRPVSTDTQYF. The genes are TRBV29-1 and TRBJ2-3; D gene unclear. Germline V CDR1 and CDR2: SQVTM, ANQGSEA. The CDR3 sequence is 14 residues long. Trimming took off 4 bases at V and 0 bases at J, with 11 bases between the two ends.

This clone was recorded a few times. The chain joins TRBV27 to TRBJ1-6; a possible D gene is TRBD1 (6 bases). Trimming stripped 7 bases from V and 6 bases from J, with 13 bases between. Germline CDR1 and CDR2: MNHEY and SMNVEV (reference sequence). The CDR3 covers 14 residues. The CDR3, as DNA: TGTGCCAGCACCCTAGGGGGGGCTAATTCACCCCTCCACTTT. It translates to CASTLGGANSPLHF.

This chain connects TRBV9 to TRBJ2-5, with 10 bases aligning to TRBD2. The CDR3 contains 14 residues. Germline CDR1 is SGDLS and CDR2 is YYNGEE. V lost 4 bases and J lost 5; bases outside the gene matches: 5. This CDR3 reads CASSRAGGLETQYF. CDR3 sequence (DNA): TGTGCCAGCAGCAGAGCGGGGGGGCTTGAGACCCAGTACTTC.

This sequence joins TRBV4-2 and TRBJ1-4; the D is unclear. CDR3 length equals 14 residues. Trimming shortened V by 4 bases and J by 8 bases, and 14 bases separated the two germline ends. Germline CDR1 LGHNA, CDR2 YNFKEQ. The CDR3 region is CASSRASEGEKLFF. For the CDR3, the DNA is TGTGCCAGCAGCCGGGCCAGTGAAGGAGAAAAACTGTTTTTT.

The chain is built from TRBV5-6 and TRBJ1-5; TRBD1 might be the D (5 bases). V lost 2 bases and J lost 1, with 13 bases in between. CDR3 size: 16 residues. Germline CDR1 is SGHDT and CDR2 is YYEEEE. The CDR3: CASSFAGGRSNQPQHF. In DNA, the CDR3 is TGTGCCAGCAGCTTCGCTGGGGGGAGAAGCAATCAGCCCCAGCATTTT. Based on the CDR3 plus reference TRBV5-6 and TRBJ1-5, the full variable domain is DAGVTQSPTHLIKTRGQQVTLRCSPKSGHDTVSWYQQALGQGPQFIFQYYEEEERQRGNFPDRFSGHQFPNYSSELNVNALLLGDSALYLCASSFAGGRSNQPQHFGDGTRLSIL.

CDR3 sequence: CASSRWTGGHGELFF. In nucleotides, the CDR3 is TGTGCCAGTAGTCGCTGGACAGGAGGTCACGGGGAGCTGTTTTTT. This chain links TRBV19 with TRBJ2-2; TRBD1 matches 7 bases. V was pared by 5 bases and J by 7 bases, with 10 bases of the junction left unmatched. Germline loops: CDR1 LNHDA, CDR2 SQIVND (reference sequence). The CDR3 runs to 15 residues.

The chain has TRBV20-1 and TRBJ2-7; D is unresolved. Trimming took 7 bases from V and 2 from J, leaving 6 bases between them. The CDR3 has 10 residues. Germline V gene lookup returns CDR1 DFQATT and CDR2 SNEGSKA (reference sequence). CDR3 residues: CSGAAYEQYF. Written as DNA, the CDR3 is TGCAGTGGGGCAGCCTACGAGCAGTACTTC.

This chain connects TRBV6-1 to TRBJ2-5; D gene ambiguous. V dropped 0 bases and J dropped 7 bases, with 6 bases sitting between them. The germline CDR1 and CDR2 sequences are MNHNS and SASEGT. This CDR3 spans 12 amino acids. The CDR3 spells CASSEAIRTQYF. CDR3 in DNA: TGTGCCAGCAGTGAAGCGATAAGGACCCAGTACTTC.

The rearrangement uses TRBV18 and TRBJ1-4; D is possibly TRBD1 (5 bases). V was pared by 2 bases and J by 13 bases, with 11 bases between. This CDR3 is 12 amino acids long. Germline CDR1 reads KGHSH; CDR2 reads LQKENI. The CDR3 loop is CASSPTGVGLFF. The CDR3 region has the DNA TGTGCCAGCTCACCAACGGGGGTAGGACTGTTTTTT.

This clone was observed once. The chain is built from TRBV5-5 and TRBJ2-7; 10 bases line up with TRBD1. This CDR3 region has 14 residues. Germline V gives CDR1 SGHKS, CDR2 YYEKEE (reference sequence). J gave up 6 bases and V 4 bases, and 7 bases lay outside the gene matches. Here the CDR3 DNA reads TGTGCCAGCAGCATATGGGACAGGGGAGGCGAGCAGTACTTC. It yields the protein CASSIWDRGGEQYF. The full variable domain, rest sourced from reference TRBV5-5 and TRBJ2-7, is DAGVTQSPTHLIKTRGQQVTLRCSPISGHKSVSWYQQVLGQGPQFIFQYYEKEERGRGNFPDRFSARQFPNYSSELNVNALLLGDSALYLCASSIWDRGGEQYFGPGTRLTVT.

The V call is TRBV21-1, the J call TRBJ2-2; TRBD2, the table's D call, was not compared with the DNA. TRBV21-1 is tagged as a pseudogene. This CDR3 is built from 18 residues. CDR3 residues: CASRERGRSGTDTGELFF. CDR3 DNA: TGTGCCAGCAGGGAAAGGGGTAGAAGCGGGACTGACACCGGGGAGCTGTTTTTT.

V gene TRBV9 combines with J gene TRBJ1-3; D remains ambiguous. The V end was cut by 0 bases, the J end by 3 bases, with 4 bases between. From germline, CDR1 is SGDLS and CDR2 YYNGEE. The CDR3 has 13 residues. The DNA of the CDR3 is TGTGCCAGCAGCGTAGGGAGTGGAAACACCATATATTTT. As protein: CASSVGSGNTIYF.

This clone has only a few counts. Written as DNA, the CDR3 is TGTGCCAGCAGCTTAGCGCCAGGGCGAGGCACTGAAGCTTTCTTT. This encodes CASSLAPGRGTEAFF. The V call is TRBV7-6, the J call TRBJ1-1, with D tentatively TRBD1 (5 bases). The CDR3 runs to 15 residues. The germline V gene encodes CDR1 SGHVS and CDR2 FNYEAQ. Trimming took off 0 bases at V and 4 bases at J, with 12 bases between the two ends.

The rearrangement joins TRBV7-3 to TRBJ1-2; the D gene is possibly TRBD1 (5 bases). V was trimmed by 2 bases and J by 8 bases, leaving 12 bases between them. This CDR3 spans 13 amino acids. CDR1 and CDR2 (germline): SGHTA, FQGTGA. Written as DNA, the CDR3 is TGTGCCAGCAGCTTATCCGGGACGTCGGGCTACACCTTC. Encoded protein: CASSLSGTSGYTF.

The rearrangement uses TRBV9 and TRBJ2-1, with 12 nucleotides matching TRBD2. This CDR3 has 17 amino acids. Trimming took 3 bases from V and 3 from J; bases not matched to a gene: 7. CDR1 is SGDLS and CDR2 is YYNGEE in the germline V gene. The CDR3, as DNA: TGTGCCAGCAGCGGTCGACTAGCGGGGGCCCTCTACAATGAGCAGTTCTTC. This sequence encodes CASSGRLAGALYNEQFF.

The chain employs TRBV4-2 and TRBJ1-5, with 7 nucleotides matching TRBD1. CDR1 and CDR2 from the germline V gene are LGHNA and YNFKEQ. The trim removed 1 base at V and 3 bases at J, leaving 3 bases unmatched. The CDR3 is made up of 15 amino acids. CDR3 sequence: CASSQGGTVNQPQHF. In nucleotides, the CDR3 is TGTGCCAGCAGCCAAGGAGGGACAGTCAATCAGCCCCAGCATTTT.